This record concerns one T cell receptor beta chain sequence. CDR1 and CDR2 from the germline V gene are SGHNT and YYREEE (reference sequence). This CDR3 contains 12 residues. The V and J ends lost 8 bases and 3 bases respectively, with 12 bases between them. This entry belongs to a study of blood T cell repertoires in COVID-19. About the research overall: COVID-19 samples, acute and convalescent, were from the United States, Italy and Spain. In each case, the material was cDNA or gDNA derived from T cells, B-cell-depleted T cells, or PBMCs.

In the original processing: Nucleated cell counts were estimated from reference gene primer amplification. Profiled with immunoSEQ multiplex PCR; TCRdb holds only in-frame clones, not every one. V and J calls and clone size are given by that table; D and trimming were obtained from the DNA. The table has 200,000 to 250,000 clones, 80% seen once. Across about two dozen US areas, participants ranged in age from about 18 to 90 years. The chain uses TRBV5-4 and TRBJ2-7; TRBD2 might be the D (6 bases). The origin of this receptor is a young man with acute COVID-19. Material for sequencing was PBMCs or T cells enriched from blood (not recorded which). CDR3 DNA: TGTGCCAGGCGGGACGGCTGCTACGAGCAGTACTTC. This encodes CARRDGCYEQYF.